A selection of T cell receptor beta chains follows, all from one sample in a study of blood T cell repertoires in COVID-19. Only in-frame clones appear in the TCRdb table, and some are missing; sequencing was by immunoSEQ multiplex PCR. The table shows over 250,000 clones, with roughly 85% occurring only once. Specimen: peripheral blood. The receptors originated from a woman between 50 and 59 years old who had recovered from COVID-19. Each CDR3 is given with its conserved first and last residue. A D gene is named only where the DNA matches it firmly. The size entry is marked missing in some rows and otherwise reads once, few, many or a size class.

d_gene: NA
v_gene: TRBV3-1/TRBV3-2
abundance: NA
j_gene: TRBJ1-3
CDR3aa: CASSQAGQGGNTIYF
CDR3nt: TGTGCCAGCAGCCAGGCTGGGCAGGGTGGAAACACCATATATTTT

d_gene: TRBD2
v_gene: TRBV28
abundance: few
j_gene: TRBJ2-3
CDR3aa: CASSLSGLAGGSDTQYF
CDR3nt: TGTGCCAGCAGTTTATCGGGACTAGCGGGAGGATCAGATACGCAGTATTTT

d_gene: TRBD2
v_gene: TRBV9
abundance: NA
j_gene: TRBJ2-3
CDR3aa: CASSVDRGGSTDTQYF
CDR3nt: TGTGCCAGCAGCGTAGACCGGGGGGGGTCAACAGATACGCAGTATTTT

d_gene: NA
v_gene: TRBV19
abundance: NA
j_gene: TRBJ2-3
CDR3aa: CASRLGQITDTQYF
CDR3nt: TGTGCCAGTAGACTCGGACAGATCACAGATACGCAGTATTTT

d_gene: NA
v_gene: TRBV2
abundance: NA
j_gene: TRBJ2-5
CDR3aa: CASTSQETQYF
CDR3nt: TGTGCCAGCACATCCCAAGAGACCCAGTACTTC

d_gene: NA
v_gene: TRBV5-5
abundance: NA
j_gene: TRBJ2-2
CDR3aa: CASSLQPSNTGELFF
CDR3nt: TGTGCCAGCAGCTTACAGCCTTCGAACACCGGGGAGCTGTTTTTT

d_gene: TRBD1
v_gene: TRBV10-3
abundance: once
j_gene: TRBJ2-7
CDR3aa: CAITPGQGVSEQYF
CDR3nt: TGTGCCATCACCCCGGGACAGGGGGTAAGCGAGCAGTACTTC

d_gene: NA
v_gene: TRBV27
abundance: few
j_gene: TRBJ1-4
CDR3aa: CASSWGGATNEKLFF
CDR3nt: TGTGCCAGCAGTTGGGGCGGAGCAACTAATGAAAAACTGTTTTTT

d_gene: TRBD1
v_gene: TRBV19
abundance: once
j_gene: TRBJ2-5
CDR3aa: CASSGLGGPQETQYF
CDR3nt: TGTGCCAGTAGTGGGCTAGGGGGCCCCCAAGAGACCCAGTACTTC

d_gene: TRBD2
v_gene: TRBV28
abundance: NA
j_gene: TRBJ2-1
CDR3aa: CASSPSGVSRSREQFF
CDR3nt: TGTGCCAGCAGTCCTAGCGGGGTCTCCCGCTCAAGGGAGCAGTTCTTC

d_gene: TRBD1
v_gene: TRBV10-3
abundance: NA
j_gene: TRBJ2-7
CDR3aa: CATRQGTYEQYF
CDR3nt: TGTGCCACCCGACAGGGTACGTACGAGCAGTACTTC

d_gene: NA
v_gene: TRBV28
abundance: NA
j_gene: TRBJ2-1
CDR3aa: CASSPLQRVGHNEQFF
CDR3nt: TGTGCCAGCAGTCCTTTACAGCGGGTGGGGCACAATGAGCAGTTCTTC

d_gene: NA
v_gene: TRBV28
abundance: NA
j_gene: TRBJ2-7
CDR3aa: CASSGGTAATYEQYF
CDR3nt: TGTGCCAGCAGTGGGGGGACGGCCGCAACCTACGAGCAGTACTTC

d_gene: TRBD2
v_gene: TRBV23-1
abundance: NA
j_gene: TRBJ2-1
CDR3aa: CASGRGLAFDNEQFF
CDR3nt: TGCGCCAGCGGGAGGGGACTAGCATTCGACAATGAGCAGTTCTTC

d_gene: TRBD1
v_gene: TRBV7-9
abundance: NA
j_gene: TRBJ2-4
CDR3aa: CASSQGTGWKVSSKNIQYF
CDR3nt: TGTGCCAGCAGCCAAGGGACAGGGTGGAAAGTCTCCTCCAAAAACATTCAGTACTTC

d_gene: NA
v_gene: TRBV5-1
abundance: few
j_gene: TRBJ2-5
CDR3aa: CASSAEPQVIADF
CDR3nt: TGCGCCAGCAGCGCAGAACCACAAGTTATCGCGGACTTC

d_gene: NA
v_gene: TRBV19
abundance: NA
j_gene: TRBJ1-2
CDR3aa: CASSIAAGQSYGYTF
CDR3nt: TGTGCCAGTAGTATAGCTGCGGGGCAAAGCTATGGCTACACCTTC

d_gene: TRBD1
v_gene: TRBV28
abundance: NA
j_gene: TRBJ2-7
CDR3aa: CASSSPGTGGGMYEQYF
CDR3nt: TGTGCCAGCAGTTCCCCCGGGACAGGGGGGGGAATGTACGAGCAGTACTTC

d_gene: TRBD1
v_gene: TRBV7-9
abundance: NA
j_gene: TRBJ1-2
CDR3aa: CASLMVQGDIYGYTF
CDR3nt: TGTGCCAGCTTAATGGTCCAGGGGGACATTTATGGCTACACCTTC

d_gene: NA
v_gene: TRBV9
abundance: NA
j_gene: TRBJ2-7
CDR3aa: CASSVELGVTYEQYF
CDR3nt: TGTGCCAGCAGCGTAGAATTAGGGGTGACCTACGAGCAGTACTTC

d_gene: NA
v_gene: TRBV6-2/TRBV6-3
abundance: NA
j_gene: TRBJ1-2
CDR3aa: CASSYSSQAYGYTF
CDR3nt: TGTGCCAGCAGTTACTCGAGTCAAGCCTATGGCTACACCTTC

d_gene: NA
v_gene: TRBV5-4
abundance: NA
j_gene: TRBJ2-7
CDR3aa: CASSLRDNYEQYF
CDR3nt: TGTGCCAGCAGCTTGCGGGACAACTACGAGCAGTACTTC

d_gene: TRBD2
v_gene: TRBV11-3
abundance: NA
j_gene: TRBJ2-5
CDR3aa: CASSLGEAGEGETQYF
CDR3nt: TGTGCCAGCAGCTTAGGCGAAGCGGGAGAAGGGGAGACCCAGTACTTC

d_gene: TRBD2
v_gene: TRBV5-4
abundance: NA
j_gene: TRBJ2-2
CDR3aa: CASSHPSGTSGGELFF
CDR3nt: TGTGCCAGCAGTCATCCCTCCGGGACTAGCGGCGGGGAGCTGTTTTTT

d_gene: NA
v_gene: TRBV3-1/TRBV3-2
abundance: many
j_gene: TRBJ2-7
CDR3aa: CASSQDQTGFLCPYEQYF
CDR3nt: TGTGCCAGCAGCCAAGACCAAACAGGTTTTCTTTGCCCCTACGAGCAGTACTTC

d_gene: TRBD2
v_gene: TRBV7-2
abundance: NA
j_gene: TRBJ2-2
CDR3aa: CASSLASGGTTGELFF
CDR3nt: TGTGCCAGCAGCTTAGCCAGCGGGGGAACCACCGGGGAGCTGTTTTTT

d_gene: NA
v_gene: TRBV18
abundance: NA
j_gene: TRBJ2-4
CDR3aa: CASSPPLGEAKNIQYF
CDR3nt: TGTGCCAGCTCACCCCCTCTAGGTGAAGCCAAAAACATTCAGTACTTC